This T cell receptor beta chain appears in the sequencing data of a study of T cells in pancreatic ductal adenocarcinoma. Overall study findings and caveats: Comparisons of tumor and blood clonality may show falsely lower tumor diversity. Tumor and blood clonality did not differ significantly, about 0.1 versus 0.071. This surgical cohort overrepresents the minority presenting with early-stage disease. Compared with tumor, blood showed more total productive templates and 6.5 to 10-fold more clonotypes.

This table comes from immunoSEQ multiplex PCR, and its TCRdb copy is limited to in-frame clones, with some not included. The sample has over 90,000 clones, about 95% seen once; the top ten hold about 3%. The CDR3 sequence is 14 residues long. With 8 bases clipped from V and 2 bases from J, the junction kept 7 bases outside the gene matches. Germline lookup yields CDR1 MDHEN and CDR2 SYDVKM. Worth noting for this clone: The antigen is not known.

Surgery without prior neoadjuvant therapy was the treatment of the selected pancreatic ductal adenocarcinoma patients. The chain recombines TRBV28 with TRBJ2-7; 9 bases are shared with TRBD2. Sequencing was done on a sample of PBMCs. The TCR sequence derives from a human donor with pancreatic ductal adenocarcinoma. The CDR3 is CASESSGETYEQYF. The CDR3 DNA follows: TGTGCCAGCGAATCTAGCGGGGAAACCTACGAGCAGTACTTC.